One and the same sample provided the 13 T cell receptor beta chains below, sequenced in a study of T cells after yellow fever vaccination (dated by TCRdb to between 2017 and 2020). The receptor library was made with 5' RACE. The instrument given in TCRdb is Illumina HiSeq 2500. TCRdb trimmed public reads at Q25 via fastp, called clones via MiXCR and kept in-frame beta chains. Rows are unified per CDR3 protein, each entry keeping the most common DNA and genes. The sample data list approximately 300,000 distinct CDR3 sequences, and around 6.8% of these were observed just once. The biggest ten clones account for 15% to 20% of the sample. Explained via the paper, the treatment or condition label denotes: live attenuated yellow fever vaccine strain. The sequenced sample was PBMCs, obtained around 45 days after the first yellow fever vaccination. The receptor set was obtained from a young man who received the YFV17D yellow fever vaccine.

This chain connects TRBV5-1 to TRBJ2-3, with 8 bases fitting TRBD1. The CDR3 consists of 15 residues. Trimming cost V 2 bases and J 1 base; bases outside gene matches: 3. CDR1 and CDR2 (germline): SGHRS, YFSETQ. In nucleotides, the CDR3 is TGCGCCAGCAGCTTTGGACAGGGCGGCACAGATACGCAGTATTTT. Amino acid sequence: CASSFGQGGTDTQYF.

This clonotype was detected ten times or more. The V gene is TRBV14, the J gene TRBJ2-7; the D gene is possibly TRBD1 (5 bases). The CDR3 is 11 residues long. Germline loops: CDR1 SGHDN, CDR2 FVKESK. The V and J ends lost 3 bases and 11 bases respectively, with 11 bases between them. CDR3 coding DNA: TGTGCCAGCAGCCATACAGGTTGGGAGTACTTC. This codes for CASSHTGWEYF.

This clonotype occurred many times. This chain joins TRBV12-3 or TRBV12-4 and TRBJ1-2; D call uncertain. The CDR3 is 14 amino acids. V shed 8 bases and J shed 0 bases, with 13 bases lying between them. The CDR3 DNA sequence: TGTGCCAGCGGAGGGTTCGGAGCTAACTATGGCTACACCTTC. Translated: CASGGFGANYGYTF.

This clonotype showed up many times. This sequence joins TRBV6-5 and TRBJ2-2, with D maybe TRBD2 (5 bases). Germline V gene lookup returns CDR1 MNHEY and CDR2 SVGAGI. The CDR3 extends over 14 amino acids. V shed 2 bases and J shed 2 bases, with 6 bases lying between them. The CDR3 region has the DNA TGTGCCAGCAGTTACGGACTCAACACCGGGGAGCTGTTTTTT. It yields the protein CASSYGLNTGELFF.

This chain uses TRBV28 with TRBJ1-3; D is ambiguous. This CDR3 has 14 amino acids. Deletions cut 3 bases from V and 5 bases from J, with 11 bases between. The germline V gene encodes CDR1 MDHEN and CDR2 SYDVKM. The CDR3 reads CASSLIRVRNTIYF. In nucleotides, the CDR3 is TGTGCCAGCAGTTTGATAAGGGTTAGAAACACCATATATTTT.

This clonotype was counted at least ten times. This chain connects TRBV6-2 or TRBV6-3 to TRBJ2-7, with 7 bases aligning to TRBD1. The CDR3 runs 15 residues. Germline CDR1 reads MNHEY; CDR2 reads SVGEGT. With 2 bases clipped from V and 6 bases from J, the junction kept 10 bases outside the gene matches. The CDR3, as DNA: TGTGCCAGCAGTTACGCGTGGGACAGAGATGCCGAGCAGTACTTC. Protein sequence: CASSYAWDRDAEQYF.

The chain joins TRBV7-8 to TRBJ2-1; possible D gene TRBD1, 6 bases. V lost 5 bases and J 4 bases, leaving 15 bases between the germline ends. The CDR3 extends over 15 amino acids. The germline CDR1 and CDR2 sequences are SGHVS and FQNEAQ. CDR3 sequence: CASSPARGGYNEQFF. In DNA, the CDR3 is TGTGCCAGCAGCCCGGCTCGAGGGGGTTACAATGAGCAGTTCTTC.

In its sample, this clonotype was seen a few times. The CDR3 bases are TGTGCCAGTAGTACCGGGGTAGGGGCGTATGGCTACACCTTC. Amino acid sequence: CASSTGVGAYGYTF. V and J are TRBV19 and TRBJ1-2; D is perhaps TRBD1 (5 bases). The CDR3 has 14 residues. Trimming left V 4 bases short and J 5 bases short, with 14 bases between. The germline gives CDR1 LNHDA, CDR2 SQIVND (reference sequence).

This clonotype was observed many times. V is TRBV3-1 and J is TRBJ2-7; TRBD1 aligns across 7 bases. V shed 4 bases, J shed 6 bases, and the junction held 6 bases outside the gene matches. The CDR3 contains 13 residues. Germline V lookup: CDR1 LGHDT, CDR2 YNNKEL (reference sequence). CDR3 nucleotides: TGTGCCAGCAGCCGGGACAGCTGGGCCGAGCAGTACGTC. Its protein product is CASSRDSWAEQYV.

In this sample, this clonotype turned up a few times. This chain uses TRBV9 with TRBJ2-1; D possibly uses TRBD1 or TRBD2 (5 bases each). CDR1 and CDR2 from the germline V gene are SGDLS and YYNGEE. V dropped 3 bases and J dropped 12 bases, with 16 bases sitting between them. The CDR3 contains 13 residues. For the CDR3, the DNA is TGTGCCAGCAGCGCCCCAGGGAGCGAACGGCAGTTCTTC. The encoded protein is CASSAPGSERQFF.

J is TRBJ1-2 and V is TRBV5-1; 12 nucleotides match TRBD1. Germline V lookup: CDR1 SGHRS, CDR2 YFSETQ. J gave up 7 bases and V 3 bases, and 10 bases lay outside the gene matches. The CDR3 loop spans 16 amino acids. The CDR3 sequence: CASSSNSGQGARGYTF. The DNA of the CDR3 is TGCGCCAGCAGCTCGAACTCGGGACAGGGGGCGCGTGGCTACACCTTC.

The J gene is TRBJ2-2, the V gene TRBV25-1; either TRBD1 or TRBD2 may fit D (6 bases each). Per germline, CDR1 MGHDK and CDR2 SYGVNS. V was shortened by 4 bases and J by 4 bases, with 7 bases between the two germline ends. The length of the CDR3 is 13 residues. The CDR3 is CASSAGATGELFF. The CDR3 DNA sequence: TGTGCCAGCAGTGCGGGGGCCACCGGGGAGCTGTTTTTT.

This clonotype showed up just a few times. V usage is TRBV6-1 and J usage is TRBJ1-6, with 9 bases fitting TRBD1. Unmatched junction bases numbered 9, after V lost 6 bases and J lost 3 bases. Germline V lookup: CDR1 MNHNS, CDR2 SASEGT. There are 17 residues in the CDR3. The CDR3 sequence is CASRSYRGPNYNSPLHF. In DNA form, the CDR3 reads TGTGCCAGCAGGTCTTACAGGGGGCCGAACTATAATTCACCCCTCCACTTT.